A single TCR beta chain is shown here with its context. Antigen specificity is unknown. Germline V CDR1 and CDR2: MGHDK, SYGVNS. The length of the CDR3 is 15 residues. Trimming left V 1 base short and J 9 bases short, with 13 bases between. The data derive from a study of STAT5B mutations in CD4+ large granular lymphocyte leukemia. Overall study findings and caveats: 25% of private leukemic clonotypes occurred rarely in other patients' non-leukemic repertoires.

Original methodology: Productive clonotypes were detectable down to 2.59 x 10-5 frequency. Repertoires were generated with immunoSEQ multiplex PCR, while TCRdb's copy carries only in-frame clones and drops some. The V and J calls and clone size come from that table; D and trimming were worked out from the DNA. Of some 30,000 clones in the sample, 55% to 80% were seen once. The V gene is TRBV25-1, the J gene TRBJ1-6, with D possibly being TRBD1 (6 bases). The source of this sequence is a human donor in good health. Sequencing was done on a sample of CD4+ T cells from blood buffy coats. DNA for the CDR3: TGTGCCAGCAGTGAATTGGTGGGGGGCAGTTCACCCCTCCACTTT. It translates to CASSELVGGSSPLHF.